This T cell receptor beta chain was sequenced during a study of beta chain features in type 1 diabetes. Turning to the study itself: Healthy donors and patients showed comparable age, gender and cell yields.

About 110 mL of blood, on average, came from one heparinised draw per donor. Populations obtained by sorting all exceeded 95% purity. This clone has more than one count but fewer than ten. Its specificity is not known. Whole-study findings and limits: Compared to healthy donors, patients appeared to have naive, central memory and Treg TCRB repertoires that were more alike. Moderate yet significant TCRB CDR3 shortening was seen in Type 1 diabetes patients in all four CD4+ subsets.

Of the isolated RNA, all was reverse transcribed, and so the sequenced material was expressed TCRB transcripts. Repertoires were generated with immunoSEQ multiplex PCR, while TCRdb's copy carries only in-frame clones and drops some. The sample holds approximately 160,000 clones; around a tenth are singletons and the top ten take more than 0.45%. The CDR3 runs to 12 residues. CDR1 is WSHSY, CDR2 SAAADI, per germline. Trimming shortened V by 3 bases and J by 5 bases, and 5 bases separated the two germline ends. Sequencing was carried out using central memory CD4+ T cells from blood. The J gene is TRBJ1-5, the V gene TRBV10-2, with unresolved D. This receptor was identified in a man younger than 40 with type 1 diabetes. CDR3: CASSELDQPQHF. The CDR3, as DNA: TGCGCCAGCAGTGAACTGGATCAGCCCCAGCATTTT.